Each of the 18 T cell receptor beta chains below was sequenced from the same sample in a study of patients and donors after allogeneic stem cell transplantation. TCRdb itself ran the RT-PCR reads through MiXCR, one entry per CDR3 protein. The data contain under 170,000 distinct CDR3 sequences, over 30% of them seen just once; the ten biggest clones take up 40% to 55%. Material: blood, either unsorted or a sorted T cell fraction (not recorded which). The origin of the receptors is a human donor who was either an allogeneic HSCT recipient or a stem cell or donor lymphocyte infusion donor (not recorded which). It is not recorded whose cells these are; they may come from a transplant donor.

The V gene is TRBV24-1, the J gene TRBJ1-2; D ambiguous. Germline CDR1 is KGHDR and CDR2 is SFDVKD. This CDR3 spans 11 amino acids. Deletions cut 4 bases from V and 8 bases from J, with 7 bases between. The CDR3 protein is CATSDRGGYTF. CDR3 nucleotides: TGTGCCACCAGTGACCGTGGGGGCTACACCTTC.

CDR3: CASSYSAGRTEAFF. In nucleotides, the CDR3 is TGTGCCAGCAGTTACTCCGCAGGGCGGACTGAAGCTTTCTTT. The V gene is TRBV6-5, the J gene TRBJ1-1; TRBD1 is a possible D gene (5 bases). The CDR3 has 14 amino acids. V lost 0 bases, J lost 5 bases, and 10 bases lay in between. Germline loops: CDR1 MNHEY, CDR2 SVGAGI.

CDR3 in DNA: TGTGCCAGCAGCTACCCCGGGACACCCCTAGGGACTGAAGCTTTCTTT. It codes for CASSYPGTPLGTEAFF. The chain combines TRBV7-2 with TRBJ1-1; possible D gene TRBD1, 6 bases. Between the trimmed V and J ends, which lost 4 bases and 5 bases, there was a span of 20 bases. Germline CDR1 is SGHTA and CDR2 is FQGNSA. This CDR3 has 16 amino acids.

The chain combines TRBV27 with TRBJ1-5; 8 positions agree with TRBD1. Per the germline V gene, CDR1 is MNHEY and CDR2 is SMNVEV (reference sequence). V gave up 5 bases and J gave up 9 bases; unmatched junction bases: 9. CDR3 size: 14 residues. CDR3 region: CASSPDRGSRPQHF. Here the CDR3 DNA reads TGTGCCAGCAGTCCCGACAGGGGATCACGGCCCCAGCATTTT.

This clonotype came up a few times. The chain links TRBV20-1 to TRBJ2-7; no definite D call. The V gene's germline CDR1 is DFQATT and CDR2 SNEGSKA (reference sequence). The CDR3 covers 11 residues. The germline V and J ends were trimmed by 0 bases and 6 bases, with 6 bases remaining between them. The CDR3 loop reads CSARDGSEQYV. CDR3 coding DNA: TGCAGTGCTAGAGATGGAAGCGAGCAGTACGTC.

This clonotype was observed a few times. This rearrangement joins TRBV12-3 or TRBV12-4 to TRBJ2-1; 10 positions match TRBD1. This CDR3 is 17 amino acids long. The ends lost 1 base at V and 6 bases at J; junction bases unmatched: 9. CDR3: CASSLGKTGGAPNEQFF. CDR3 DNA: TGTGCCAGCAGTTTAGGGAAGACAGGGGGCGCCCCCAATGAGCAGTTCTTC.

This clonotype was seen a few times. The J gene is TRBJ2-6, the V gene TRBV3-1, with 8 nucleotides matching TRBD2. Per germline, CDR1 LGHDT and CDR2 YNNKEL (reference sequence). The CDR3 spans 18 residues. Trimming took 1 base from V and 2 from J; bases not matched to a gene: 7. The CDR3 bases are TGTGCCAGCAGCCAAGTTCTCGGGGGGGCGGCTGGGGCCAACGTCCTGACTTTC. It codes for CASSQVLGGAAGANVLTF.

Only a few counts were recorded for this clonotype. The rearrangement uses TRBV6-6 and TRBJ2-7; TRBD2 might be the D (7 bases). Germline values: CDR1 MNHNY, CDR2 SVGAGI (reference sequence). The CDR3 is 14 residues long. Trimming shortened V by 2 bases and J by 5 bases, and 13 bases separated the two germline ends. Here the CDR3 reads CASSYGGEGDEQYF. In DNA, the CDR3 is TGTGCCAGCAGTTACGGTGGGGAGGGGGACGAGCAGTACTTC.

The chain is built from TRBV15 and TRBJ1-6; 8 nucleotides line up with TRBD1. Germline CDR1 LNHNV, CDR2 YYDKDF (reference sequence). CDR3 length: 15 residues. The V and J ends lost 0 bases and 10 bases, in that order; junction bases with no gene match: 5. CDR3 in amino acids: CATSRDTDRESPLHF. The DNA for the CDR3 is TGTGCCACCAGCAGAGATACGGACAGGGAATCACCCCTCCACTTT. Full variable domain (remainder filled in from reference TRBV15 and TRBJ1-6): DAMVIQNPRYQVTQFGKPVTLSCSQTLNHNVMYWYQQKSSQAPKLLFHYYDKDFNNEADTPDNFQSRRPNTSFCFLDIRSPGLGDTAMYLCATSRDTDRESPLHFGNGTRLTVT.

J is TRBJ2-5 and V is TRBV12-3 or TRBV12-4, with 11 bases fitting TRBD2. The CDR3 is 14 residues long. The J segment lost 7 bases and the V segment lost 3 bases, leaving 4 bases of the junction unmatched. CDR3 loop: CASSFSSGGPTQYF. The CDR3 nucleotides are TGTGCCAGCAGTTTCTCTAGCGGGGGGCCGACCCAGTACTTC.

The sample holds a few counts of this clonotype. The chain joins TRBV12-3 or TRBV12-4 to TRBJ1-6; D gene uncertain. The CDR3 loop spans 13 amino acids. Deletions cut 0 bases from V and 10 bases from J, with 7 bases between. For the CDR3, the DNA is TGTGCCAGCAGTTTAGCCACCAGGTCACCCCTCCACTTT. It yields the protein CASSLATRSPLHF.

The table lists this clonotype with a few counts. This CDR3 is CASSPSGQNYGYTF. CDR3 coding DNA: TGTGCCAGCAGCCCGTCGGGCCAAAACTATGGCTACACCTTC. The chain joins TRBV12-3 or TRBV12-4 to TRBJ1-2; no definite D call. The germline V and J ends were trimmed by 6 bases and 2 bases, with 13 bases remaining between them. CDR3 length equals 14 residues.

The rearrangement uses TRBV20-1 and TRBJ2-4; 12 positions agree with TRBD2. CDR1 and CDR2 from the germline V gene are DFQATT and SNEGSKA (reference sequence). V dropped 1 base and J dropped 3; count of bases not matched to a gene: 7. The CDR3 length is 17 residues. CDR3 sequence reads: CSARVLAGGLGKNIQYF. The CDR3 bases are TGCAGTGCTAGAGTTCTAGCGGGGGGGCTTGGCAAAAACATTCAGTACTTC.

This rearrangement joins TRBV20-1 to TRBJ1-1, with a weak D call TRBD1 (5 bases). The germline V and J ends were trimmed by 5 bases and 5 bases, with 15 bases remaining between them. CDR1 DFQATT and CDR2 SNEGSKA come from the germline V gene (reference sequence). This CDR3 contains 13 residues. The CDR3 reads CSARDPSGTEAFF. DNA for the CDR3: TGCAGTGCTCGGGACCCCAGCGGGACTGAAGCTTTCTTT.

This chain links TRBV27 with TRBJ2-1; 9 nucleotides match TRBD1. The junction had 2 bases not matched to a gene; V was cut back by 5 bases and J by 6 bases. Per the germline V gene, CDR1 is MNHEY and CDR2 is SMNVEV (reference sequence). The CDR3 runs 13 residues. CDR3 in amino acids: CASSMGQGNEQFF. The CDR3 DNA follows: TGTGCCAGCAGTATGGGACAGGGCAATGAGCAGTTCTTC.

The CDR3 DNA follows: TGTGCCAGCAGTTACGAGTGGAACACTGAAGCTTTCTTT. It specifies CASSYEWNTEAFF. This rearrangement joins TRBV6-5 to TRBJ1-1; no reliable D call. CDR1 and CDR2 from the germline V gene are MNHEY and SVGAGI. There are 13 residues in the CDR3. The V end lost 2 bases, the J end lost 1 base, and 5 bases lay between the germline ends.

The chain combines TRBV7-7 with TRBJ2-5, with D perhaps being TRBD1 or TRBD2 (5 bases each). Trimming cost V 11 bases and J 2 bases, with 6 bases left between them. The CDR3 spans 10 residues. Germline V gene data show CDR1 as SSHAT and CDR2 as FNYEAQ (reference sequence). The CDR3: CAWGQETQYF. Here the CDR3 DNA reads TGTGCCTGGGGGCAAGAGACCCAGTACTTC.

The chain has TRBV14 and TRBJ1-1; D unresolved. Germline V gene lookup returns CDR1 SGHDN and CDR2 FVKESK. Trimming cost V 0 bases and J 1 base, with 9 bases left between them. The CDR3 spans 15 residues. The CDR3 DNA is TGTGCCAGCAGCCAAGATGTGGTACAGAACACTGAAGCTTTCTTT. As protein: CASSQDVVQNTEAFF.